A selection of T cell receptor beta chains follows, all from one sample in a study of response to subunit inactivated influenza vaccine. TCRdb reprocessed the RT-PCR reads with MiXCR, giving one entry per CDR3 protein. This table holds approximately 490,000 distinct CDR3 sequences, 6.5% to 8% found once. The material sequenced was PBMCs from blood, taken around 25 months after vaccination. These receptor sequences come from a man aged 50-75 years who received an inactivated influenza vaccine. Each CDR3 is given with its conserved first and last residue. Fields, in order: D gene, J gene, CDR3 length, V gene, clone size, CDR3 protein, CDR3 DNA. D genes are given only for firm matches. Clone size appears in some rows only: once, few, many, or a class for an expanded clone.

D gene: TRBD1
J gene: TRBJ2-7
CDR3 length: 15
V gene: TRBV27
clone size: few
CDR3 protein: CASTLRTGPYYEQYF
CDR3 DNA: TGTGCCAGCACCCTTAGGACAGGGCCATACTACGAGCAGTACTTC

D gene: TRBD1
J gene: TRBJ2-7
CDR3 length: 13
V gene: TRBV29-1
clone size: few
CDR3 protein: CSVEGTGAYEQYF
CDR3 DNA: TGCAGCGTTGAGGGGACAGGGGCCTACGAGCAGTACTTC

D gene: .
J gene: TRBJ2-2
CDR3 length: 15
V gene: TRBV20-1
clone size: many
CDR3 protein: CSARVRERVHGELFF
CDR3 DNA: TGCAGTGCTAGAGTCCGAGAGAGGGTCCACGGGGAGCTGTTTTTT

D gene: .
J gene: TRBJ1-2
CDR3 length: 12
V gene: TRBV6-5
clone size: .
CDR3 protein: CASSNSLGGYTF
CDR3 DNA: TGTGCCAGCAGCAACAGTTTGGGTGGCTACACCTTC

D gene: .
J gene: TRBJ2-7
CDR3 length: 14
V gene: TRBV27
clone size: few
CDR3 protein: CASSLSGYSYEQYF
CDR3 DNA: TGTGCCAGCAGTTTAAGCGGCTACTCCTACGAGCAGTACTTC

D gene: TRBD2
J gene: TRBJ2-2
CDR3 length: 18
V gene: TRBV20-1
clone size: .
CDR3 protein: CSARESGSGRADTGELFF
CDR3 DNA: TGCAGTGCTAGAGAGTCGGGAAGCGGGAGGGCTGACACCGGGGAGCTGTTTTTT

D gene: .
J gene: TRBJ2-5
CDR3 length: 13
V gene: TRBV29-1
clone size: .
CDR3 protein: CSADPAGSETQYF
CDR3 DNA: TGCAGCGCCGACCCGGCAGGGTCAGAGACCCAGTACTTC

D gene: .
J gene: TRBJ2-3
CDR3 length: 13
V gene: TRBV3-1
clone size: .
CDR3 protein: CASSQEITDTQYF
CDR3 DNA: TGTGCCAGCAGCCAAGAAATCACAGATACGCAGTATTTT

D gene: .
J gene: TRBJ2-4
CDR3 length: 15
V gene: TRBV7-2
clone size: few
CDR3 protein: CASSPPRMTKNIQYF
CDR3 DNA: TGTGCCAGCAGCCCTCCCCGGATGACCAAAAACATTCAGTACTTC

D gene: TRBD2
J gene: TRBJ2-3
CDR3 length: 16
V gene: TRBV6-5
clone size: many
CDR3 protein: CASSYSSGGAEDTQYF
CDR3 DNA: TGTGCCAGCAGTTACTCGAGCGGGGGGGCTGAAGATACGCAGTATTTT

D gene: TRBD1
J gene: TRBJ2-4
CDR3 length: 12
V gene: TRBV5-6
clone size: few
CDR3 protein: CASSKSGTVEYF
CDR3 DNA: TGTGCCAGCAGCAAGTCCGGGACAGTCGAGTACTTC

D gene: .
J gene: TRBJ2-3
CDR3 length: 14
V gene: TRBV7-2
clone size: .
CDR3 protein: CASSLLGNTDTQYF
CDR3 DNA: TGTGCCAGCAGCCTCTTGGGGAACACAGATACGCAGTATTTT

D gene: TRBD2
J gene: TRBJ2-2
CDR3 length: 14
V gene: TRBV29-1
clone size: many
CDR3 protein: CSVYSTSGPGELFF
CDR3 DNA: TGCAGCGTTTACTCTACTAGCGGGCCCGGGGAGCTGTTTTTT

D gene: TRBD1
J gene: TRBJ1-1
CDR3 length: 14
V gene: TRBV20-1
clone size: few
CDR3 protein: CSARTAGGNTEAFF
CDR3 DNA: TGCAGTGCTAGGACAGCAGGGGGGAACACTGAAGCTTTCTTT

D gene: .
J gene: TRBJ2-7
CDR3 length: 16
V gene: TRBV15
clone size: .
CDR3 protein: CATSRVPSNGRGEQYF
CDR3 DNA: TGTGCCACCAGCAGAGTTCCCTCTAACGGCCGCGGCGAGCAGTACTTC

D gene: .
J gene: TRBJ1-4
CDR3 length: 13
V gene: TRBV20-1
clone size: many
CDR3 protein: CSAARATNEKLFF
CDR3 DNA: TGCAGTGCGGCCAGAGCAACTAATGAAAAACTGTTTTTT

D gene: .
J gene: TRBJ2-3
CDR3 length: 15
V gene: TRBV27
clone size: .
CDR3 protein: CASSLSPSSTDTQYF
CDR3 DNA: TGTGCCAGCAGTTTATCCCCTAGCAGCACAGATACGCAGTATTTT

D gene: .
J gene: TRBJ2-6
CDR3 length: 13
V gene: TRBV15
clone size: few
CDR3 protein: CATRGTGANVLTF
CDR3 DNA: TGTGCCACCAGGGGGACTGGGGCCAACGTCCTGACTTTC

D gene: .
J gene: TRBJ2-7
CDR3 length: 17
V gene: TRBV7-9
clone size: once
CDR3 protein: CASSLARGIFKTYEQYF
CDR3 DNA: TGTGCCAGCAGCTTAGCTCGGGGTATTTTCAAAACCTACGAGCAGTACTTC

D gene: TRBD1
J gene: TRBJ2-7
CDR3 length: 15
V gene: TRBV24-1
clone size: few
CDR3 protein: CATSGGTGGIYEQYF
CDR3 DNA: TGTGCCACCAGTGGAGGGACAGGGGGCATCTACGAGCAGTACTTC

D gene: TRBD2
J gene: TRBJ2-1
CDR3 length: 15
V gene: TRBV5-1
clone size: many
CDR3 protein: CASSLDSGGGREQFF
CDR3 DNA: TGCGCCAGCAGCTTGGATAGCGGGGGGGGCCGTGAGCAGTTCTTC

D gene: .
J gene: TRBJ2-3
CDR3 length: 16
V gene: TRBV5-1
clone size: few
CDR3 protein: CASSLFGGGATDTQYF
CDR3 DNA: TGCGCCAGCAGCCTTTTTGGGGGGGGGGCCACAGATACGCAGTATTTT

D gene: .
J gene: TRBJ2-3
CDR3 length: 14
V gene: TRBV20-1
clone size: many
CDR3 protein: CSAPRLTSTDTQYF
CDR3 DNA: TGCAGTGCTCCTCGATTGACTAGCACAGATACGCAGTATTTT

D gene: .
J gene: TRBJ2-1
CDR3 length: 15
V gene: TRBV7-3
clone size: few
CDR3 protein: CASSLVFRQFNEQFF
CDR3 DNA: TGTGCCAGCAGCTTAGTATTCCGACAGTTCAATGAGCAGTTCTTC

D gene: .
J gene: TRBJ2-7
CDR3 length: 14
V gene: TRBV5-5
clone size: .
CDR3 protein: CASRPGGQSYEQYF
CDR3 DNA: TGTGCCAGCAGACCAGGCGGACAGTCCTACGAGCAGTACTTC

D gene: TRBD2
J gene: TRBJ2-3
CDR3 length: 16
V gene: TRBV5-6
clone size: few
CDR3 protein: CASSQIGTSGRDTQYF
CDR3 DNA: TGTGCCAGCAGCCAAATCGGGACTAGCGGGAGGGATACGCAGTATTTT